These 27 T cell receptor beta chains came from one sample sequenced in a study of T cells in Graves' hyperthyroidism and ophthalmopathy. TCR beta CDR3 regions were amplified from RNA transcripts. Researchers ran a first-round RT-PCR on the TCR CDR3 using the HTBI primer set. TCRdb redid the calling of the multiplex PCR reads with MiXCR, one entry per CDR3 protein. The table shows about 350,000 distinct CDR3 sequences, with more than 11% occurring only once. The sequencing input was blood. The receptor source for this set is a woman aged 25 to 39 with Graves' hyperthyroidism.

This clonotype was recorded at least ten times. The CDR3 sequence is CSVEFRYEQYF. CDR3 coding DNA: TGCAGCGTTGAATTCCGGTACGAGCAGTACTTC. This rearrangement joins TRBV29-1 to TRBJ2-7; unclear D gene. The V gene lost 2 bases and the J gene lost 4 bases, with 6 bases spanning the gap. Germline V CDR1 and CDR2: SQVTM, ANQGSEA. The CDR3 is 11 residues long.

The chain couples TRBV19 to TRBJ2-1; a weak D match, TRBD2 (6 bases). Trimming shortened V by 5 bases and J by 6 bases, and 20 bases separated the two germline ends. This CDR3 is 16 amino acids long. The germline gives CDR1 LNHDA, CDR2 SQIVND (reference sequence). The CDR3 DNA follows: TGTGCCAGTAGTTTGGGGTTTCTAGCGCGAGCCAATGAGCAGTTCTTC. This translates into CASSLGFLARANEQFF. Full variable domain (missing parts from reference TRBV19 and TRBJ2-1): DGGITQSPKYLFRKEGQNVTLSCEQNLNHDAMYWYRQDPGQGLRLIYYSQIVNDFQKGDIAEGYSVSREKKESFPLTVTSAQKNPTAFYLCASSLGFLARANEQFFGPGTRLTVL.

This clonotype was picked up a small number of times. The V gene is TRBV15, the J gene TRBJ1-1; tentatively, D is TRBD1 (6 bases). V lost 0 bases to trimming and J lost 1 base, with 21 bases between them. CDR1 and CDR2 (germline): LNHNV, YYDKDF (reference sequence). The CDR3 is 19 residues long. As DNA, the CDR3 is TGTGCCACCAGCAGAGATGCGCTGAGGGGGGGGTACGGGAACACTGAAGCTTTCTTT. This encodes CATSRDALRGGYGNTEAFF.

The chain recombines TRBV7-6 with TRBJ2-1; 9 nucleotides agree with TRBD2. V trimming: 5 bases; J trimming: 4 bases; junction bases outside the gene matches: 6. Germline V CDR1 and CDR2: SGHVS, FNYEAQ. CDR3 length: 15 residues. In DNA, the CDR3 is TGTGCCAGCAGCCTGGGACTAGCCCAATACAATGAGCAGTTCTTC. This translates into CASSLGLAQYNEQFF.

This clonotype was found many times. The J gene is TRBJ2-1, the V gene TRBV27; D uncertain. The V gene's germline CDR1 is MNHEY and CDR2 SMNVEV (reference sequence). V was cut by 4 bases and J by 8 bases, with 9 bases left in between. The CDR3 totals 12 residues. CDR3 amino acids: CASSWSGYEQFF. The CDR3, as DNA: TGTGCCAGCAGTTGGTCGGGTTATGAGCAGTTCTTC.

V usage is TRBV12-3 or TRBV12-4 and J usage is TRBJ2-3, with TRBD2 identical over 7 bases. The CDR3 contains 13 residues. J gave up 2 bases and V 8 bases, and 4 bases lay outside the gene matches. The CDR3 reads CASGLVDTDTQYF. CDR3 nucleotide sequence: TGTGCCAGCGGACTAGTGGACACAGATACGCAGTATTTT.

A few counts support this clonotype. This chain joins TRBV19 and TRBJ2-5, with unresolved D. Germline V gene lookup returns CDR1 LNHDA and CDR2 SQIVND (reference sequence). V lost 1 base, J lost 1 base, and 4 bases lay in between. The CDR3 runs 13 residues. The CDR3 spells CASSIVAQETQYF. CDR3 bases: TGTGCCAGTAGTATAGTCGCCCAAGAGACCCAGTACTTC.

This clonotype was seen ten or more times. The chain couples TRBV30 to TRBJ2-7; D call uncertain. Germline V gene sequence: CDR1 GTSNPN, CDR2 SVGIG (reference sequence). The CDR3 is 12 amino acids. V shed 2 bases and J shed 1 base, with 6 bases lying between them. Here the CDR3 DNA reads TGTGCCTGGAGTTTGGGTTCCTACGAGCAGTACTTC. This gives the protein CAWSLGSYEQYF. Variable domain in full (rest from reference TRBV30 and TRBJ2-7): SQTIHQWPATLVQPVGSPLSLECTVEGTSNPNLYWYRQAAGRGLQLLFYSVGIGQISSEVPQNLSASRPQDRQFILSSKKLLLSDSGFYLCAWSLGSYEQYFGPGTRLTVT.

V and J are TRBV27 and TRBJ2-4; tentatively, D is TRBD2 (5 bases). Looked up from germline, CDR1 is MNHEY and CDR2 is SMNVEV (reference sequence). The CDR3 runs to 16 residues. The V end lost 1 base, the J end lost 4 bases, and 14 bases lay between the germline ends. As DNA, the CDR3 is TGTGCCAGCAGTTTATATGTGGGAACGGGGAAAAACATTCAGTACTTC. Protein product: CASSLYVGTGKNIQYF.

This clonotype was picked up many times. This CDR3 reads CATSDPAGANTGELFF. The CDR3 DNA reads as TGTGCCACCAGTGATCCCGCAGGGGCGAACACCGGGGAGCTGTTTTTT. J is TRBJ2-2 and V is TRBV24-1; perhaps TRBD1 as D (6 bases). The CDR3 sequence is 16 residues long. V was cut by 3 bases and J by 0 bases, with 10 bases left in between. The germline CDR1 and CDR2 sequences are KGHDR and SFDVKD.

There are many counts of this clonotype. The chain carries TRBV20-1 and TRBJ2-1; 11 bases align to TRBD2. This CDR3 has 17 residues. Germline-derived CDR1 and CDR2 are DFQATT and SNEGSKA (reference sequence). V lost 3 bases and J lost 4; bases outside the gene matches: 11. CDR3 residues: CSASPWTSGSPYNEQFF. The DNA for the CDR3 is TGCAGTGCTAGCCCGTGGACTAGCGGGTCTCCTTACAATGAGCAGTTCTTC.

In this sample, this clonotype turned up many times. This chain joins TRBV7-8 and TRBJ2-3; 7 bases map to TRBD1. With V trimmed by 2 bases and J by 6 bases, 11 bases remained unmatched. The CDR3 is 16 amino acids. CDR1 SGHVS and CDR2 FQNEAQ come from the germline V gene. DNA of the CDR3: TGTGCCAGCAGCTTATATACCGACAGGGCTAAGGATACGCAGTATTTT. This gives the protein CASSLYTDRAKDTQYF.

This clonotype was picked up a small number of times. The V gene is TRBV5-6, the J gene TRBJ1-2; 8 bases fit TRBD1. CDR3 length equals 14 residues. Germline V gene sequence: CDR1 SGHDT, CDR2 YYEEEE. J lost 7 bases, V lost 4 bases, and 9 bases had no gene match. CDR3 sequence: CASSPWTGNRGYTF. In DNA form, the CDR3 reads TGTGCCAGCAGCCCTTGGACAGGGAATCGTGGCTACACCTTC.

This clonotype has ten or more counts. This chain uses TRBV12-3 or TRBV12-4 with TRBJ2-2, with no clear D. CDR3 length: 12 amino acids. Trimming shortened V by 3 bases and J by 6 bases, and 5 bases separated the two germline ends. The DNA of the CDR3 is TGTGCCAGCAGTTTCAGCTCCGGGGAGCTGTTTTTT. This sequence encodes CASSFSSGELFF.

This clonotype was detected ten times or more. This chain links TRBV28 with TRBJ2-7; D gene uncertain. CDR3 length: 14 residues. CDR1 MDHEN and CDR2 SYDVKM come from the germline V gene. Trimming left V 5 bases short and J 6 bases short, with 17 bases between. The CDR3 nucleotides are TGTGCCAGCAGTCTTAGGGCCTTCAGGCCCGAGCAGTACTTC. Its protein product is CASSLRAFRPEQYF.

The chain joins TRBV18 to TRBJ2-7; D gene unclear. The germline V gene has CDR1 KGHSH and CDR2 LQKENI. The CDR3 extends over 14 amino acids. The V and J ends lost 0 bases and 5 bases respectively, with 11 bases between them. The CDR3: CASSPPSSSHEQYF. Written as DNA, the CDR3 is TGTGCCAGCTCACCACCTAGCAGTTCACACGAGCAGTACTTC.

This clonotype was seen repeatedly, ten times or more. The chain employs TRBV27 and TRBJ2-3; the D gene is possibly TRBD1 (5 bases). The ends were cut back, 7 bases at V and 4 bases at J, with 18 bases in the middle. Per the germline V gene, CDR1 is MNHEY and CDR2 is SMNVEV (reference sequence). This CDR3 spans 15 amino acids. CDR3 amino acids: CASTSWRTQSDTQYF. CDR3 DNA: TGTGCCAGCACCTCTTGGCGGACACAATCAGATACGCAGTATTTT.

This clonotype has a count of ten or more. The chain combines TRBV20-1 with TRBJ1-4, with D possibly TRBD1 on 5 matching bases. V lost 1 base and J lost 4, with 13 bases in between. This CDR3 region has 15 residues. Germline V gene sequence: CDR1 DFQATT, CDR2 SNEGSKA (reference sequence). The CDR3 coding sequence is TGCAGTGCTAGAGGGACCGGGACCCGTAATGAAAAACTGTTTTTT. It specifies CSARGTGTRNEKLFF.

This clonotype was seen at least ten times. This chain links TRBV6-1 with TRBJ1-5, with D unclear. This CDR3 region has 13 residues. Germline V gene data show CDR1 as MNHNS and CDR2 as SASEGT. V lost 8 bases to trimming and J lost 7 bases, with 15 bases between them. The CDR3 loop reads CASGDTEAQPQHF. The DNA of the CDR3 is TGTGCCAGCGGAGACACAGAGGCCCAGCCCCAGCATTTT.

The chain recombines TRBV7-6 with TRBJ2-7; D tentatively reads TRBD1 or TRBD2 (5 bases each). The V gene lost 4 bases and the J gene lost 3 bases, with 13 bases spanning the gap. The length of the CDR3 is 14 residues. Germline V gene sequence: CDR1 SGHVS, CDR2 FNYEAQ. CDR3 bases: TGTGCCAGCAGCTCTGAGGGGCCGGACTACGAGCAGTACTTC. This sequence encodes CASSSEGPDYEQYF.

This clonotype was seen at least ten times. The chain combines TRBV6-2 or TRBV6-3 with TRBJ2-7; TRBD1 might be the D (6 bases). V gave up 7 bases and J gave up 0 bases, with 16 bases separating them. Germline loops: CDR1 MNHEY, CDR2 SVGEGT. The CDR3 loop spans 15 amino acids. For the CDR3, the DNA is TGTGCCAGCAAAGGAACAGGGTTGAGCTCCTACGAGCAGTACTTC. Translating it yields CASKGTGLSSYEQYF.

This sequence joins TRBV19 and TRBJ1-1; TRBD1 is a possible D gene (6 bases). Germline CDR1 reads LNHDA; CDR2 reads SQIVND (reference sequence). The CDR3 spans 16 residues. Trimming removed 6 bases at V and 1 base at J, with 18 bases between. CDR3 sequence (DNA): TGTGCCAGTAGAGCCCCGGGACATATGGCGAACACTGAAGCTTTCTTT. Translating gives CASRAPGHMANTEAFF.

Many counts were recorded for this clonotype. The chain links TRBV12-3 or TRBV12-4 to TRBJ1-1; D unclear. Trimming removed 1 base from V and 1 base from J, with 13 bases in between. The CDR3 is made up of 16 amino acids. The CDR3, as DNA: TGTGCCAGCAGTTTAGGGATAGGAGGGAAGAACACTGAAGCTTTCTTT. This translates into CASSLGIGGKNTEAFF.

In its sample, this clonotype was seen a few times. J is TRBJ2-3 and V is TRBV25-1; D perhaps matches TRBD2 (6 bases). The CDR3 is made up of 15 amino acids. Germline lookup yields CDR1 MGHDK and CDR2 SYGVNS. Trimming removed 2 bases from V and 2 bases from J, with 11 bases in between. The CDR3 nucleotides are TGTGCCAGCAGTGAAACCGGGAGTTACACAGATACGCAGTATTTT. It codes for CASSETGSYTDTQYF. Drawing the rest from reference TRBV25-1 and TRBJ2-3, the complete variable domain is EADIYQTPRYLVIGTGKKITLECSQTMGHDKMYWYQQDPGMELHLIHYSYGVNSTEKGDLSSESTVSRIRTEHFPLTLESARPSHTSQYLCASSETGSYTDTQYFGPGTRLTVL.

Many counts were recorded for this clonotype. The chain recombines TRBV20-1 with TRBJ2-7; 7 nucleotides agree with TRBD2. J gave up 3 bases and V 5 bases, and 7 bases lay outside the gene matches. CDR1 is DFQATT, CDR2 SNEGSKA, per germline (reference sequence). This CDR3 comprises 13 residues. CDR3 nucleotides: TGCAGTGCTCCCGGGACTAACCTCTACGAGCAGTACTTC. As protein: CSAPGTNLYEQYF.

The V gene is TRBV7-2, the J gene TRBJ2-5; D is perhaps TRBD2 (6 bases). The CDR3 has 15 residues. Per the germline V gene, CDR1 is SGHTA and CDR2 is FQGNSA. Trimming left V 3 bases short and J 2 bases short, with 13 bases between. The CDR3, as DNA: TGTGCCAGCAGCTTCGATCCTAGCGTGCAAGAGACCCAGTACTTC. Protein product: CASSFDPSVQETQYF.

On this clonotype itself: Being one base from a much bigger clone, this may be a read error. This rearrangement joins TRBV7-2 to TRBJ2-3, with a weak D call TRBD1 (5 bases). The germline V gene has CDR1 SGHTA and CDR2 FQGNSA. Between the trimmed V and J ends, which lost 5 bases and 5 bases, there was a span of 8 bases. This CDR3 contains 12 residues. This CDR3 reads CTSSGAGDTQYF. In nucleotides, the CDR3 is TGTACCAGCAGCGGGGCAGGAGATACGCAGTATTTT.